A selection of T cell receptor beta chains follows, all from one sample in a study of siplizumab effects on memory and regulatory T cells. TCRdb's copy holds only in-frame clones and misses some; the assay was immunoSEQ multiplex PCR. This table has about 69,000 clones, 88% appearing once. The sample consisted of Tregs sorted from blood. Receptor source: a human donor in good health. Both conserved end residues are part of each CDR3. A D gene is named only where the DNA matches it firmly. Only part of the rows carry a size: once, few, many, or a class if the clone is expanded.

V gene	D gene	clone size	J gene	CDR3 DNA	CDR3 protein
TRBV28	NA	NA	TRBJ1-2	TGTGCCAGCAGCTACCTTAGACAGGCTGGAGGCTACACCTTC	CASSYLRQAGGYTF
TRBV30	NA	NA	TRBJ2-3	TGTGCCTGGAGTGTAGGGCGGGGCGGCGGGGATACGCAGTATTTT	CAWSVGRGGGDTQYF
TRBV21-1	NA	once	TRBJ2-2	TGTGCCAGCAGCGGACGGACTAGCGGGAGGGCCGCCGGGGAGCTGTTTTTT	CASSGRTSGRAAGELFF
TRBV28	NA	NA	TRBJ2-7	TGTGCCAGCAGATCCCTTAGGGGGAGGGGATCCTACGAGCAGTACTTC	CASRSLRGRGSYEQYF
TRBV9	TRBD2	NA	TRBJ2-2	TGTGCCAGCAGCCCAGTCCCAGCGGGAGCCACCGGGGAGCTGTTTTTT	CASSPVPAGATGELFF
TRBV19	NA	NA	TRBJ1-3	TGTGCCAGTAGTCGGAGCTACTCTGGAAACACCATATATTTT	CASSRSYSGNTIYF
TRBV5-6	NA	NA	TRBJ2-3	TGTGCCAGCAGCTTGGTGGGTGGGTCAGATACGCAGTATTTT	CASSLVGGSDTQYF
TRBV30	NA	medium-sized	TRBJ2-2	TGTGCCTGGGGACGGCCCGGGCTTAGGACCGGGGAGCTGTTTTTT	CAWGRPGLRTGELFF
TRBV6-1	NA	NA	TRBJ1-6	TGTGCCAGCAGTGTCTCCACACGGAGCAACGGCCTCCACTTT	CASSVSTRSNGLHF
TRBV19	NA	NA	TRBJ2-5	TGTGCCAGTAGTATATCGGGCGGAGAGACCCAGTACTTC	CASSISGGETQYF
TRBV19	NA	NA	TRBJ2-6	TGTGCCAGTAGCATCCGGGCTCCGGTACCTGGGGCCAACGTCCTGACTTTC	CASSIRAPVPGANVLTF
TRBV27	NA	NA	TRBJ2-5	TGTGCCAGCAGTTTATTTACAGCTCAAGAGACCCAGTACTTC	CASSLFTAQETQYF
TRBV5-4	NA	few	TRBJ1-2	TGTGCCAGCAGCGGAACAGGGCAAGGAGATGGCTACACCTTC	CASSGTGQGDGYTF
TRBV20-1	NA	few	TRBJ1-1	TGCAGTGCTAGCGATGAAGCTTTCTTT	CSASDEAFF
TRBV30	NA	NA	TRBJ1-3	TGTGCCTGGAGTGTAAGAGTCCGGGGCACCATATATTTT	CAWSVRVRGTIYF
TRBV19	NA	NA	TRBJ2-1	TGTGCCAGTAGTATCGGTAGCGCCATTTACAATGAGCAGTTCTTC	CASSIGSAIYNEQFF
TRBV7-8	NA	NA	TRBJ2-1	TGTGCCAGCACCGCCCAGTTGGGGATCTCCTACAATGAGCAGTTCTTC	CASTAQLGISYNEQFF
TRBV15	NA	NA	TRBJ1-5	TGTGCCACCAGCAGAGGGTCGCGGTACGGTCAGCCCCAGCATTTT	CATSRGSRYGQPQHF
TRBV5-4	NA	few	TRBJ2-3	TGTGCCAGCAGCTTGTCAGCAGGACCCACAGATACGCAGTATTTT	CASSLSAGPTDTQYF
TRBV7-2	TRBD1	NA	TRBJ1-2	TGTGCCAGCAGCTCCGGACAGGGAAGGTACACCTTC	CASSSGQGRYTF
TRBV27	TRBD1	NA	TRBJ1-2	TGTGCCAGCAGTGCGAGGACAGGGACCATCTATGGCTACACCTTC	CASSARTGTIYGYTF
TRBV9	NA	once	TRBJ2-2	TGTGCCAGCAGCGTGGCGGGAACGAACACCGGGGAGCTGTTTTTT	CASSVAGTNTGELFF
TRBV18	NA	NA	TRBJ1-3	TGTGCCAGCTCACCGAGGCAGGCCTCTGGAAACACCATATATTTT	CASSPRQASGNTIYF
TRBV7-2	NA	NA	TRBJ2-3	TGTGCCAGCAGTTTGCAGGCCCGCACAGATACGCAGTATTTT	CASSLQARTDTQYF
TRBV4-2	NA	NA	TRBJ1-1	TGTGCCAGCAGCCAAGAAATAGGGATTGTAGGAACTGAAGCTTTCTTT	CASSQEIGIVGTEAFF
TRBV2	NA	NA	TRBJ1-2	TGTGCCAGCGCACGGGGGCGGGAGAACTATGGCTACACCTTC	CASARGRENYGYTF
TRBV4-2	NA	NA	TRBJ2-3	TGTGCCAGCAGCCAAGTCATCGGCACAGATACGCAGTATTTT	CASSQVIGTDTQYF
TRBV5-1	NA	NA	TRBJ2-3	TGCGCCAGCAGAGGTGGCACAGATACGCAGTATTTT	CASRGGTDTQYF
TRBV6-1	NA	NA	TRBJ1-2	TGTGCCAGCAGGCGTGACAGAGGGTATGGCTACACCTTC	CASRRDRGYGYTF
TRBV5-1	NA	NA	TRBJ2-1	TGCGCCAGCAGCGCTCGGAGTAGGGGGGACTCCTACAATGAGCAGTTCTTC	CASSARSRGDSYNEQFF
TRBV7-2	NA	NA	TRBJ2-2	TGTGCCAGCAGCTTAGCCCAGGCCGGGGAGCTGTTTTTT	CASSLAQAGELFF
TRBV11-3	NA	NA	TRBJ2-5	TGTGCCAGCAGCTTAATGTCCCCGTACCAAGAGACCCAGTACTTC	CASSLMSPYQETQYF
TRBV6-1	NA	NA	TRBJ2-3	TGTGCCAGCAGGAGGGGGGGACACACAGATACGCAGTATTTT	CASRRGGHTDTQYF
TRBV6-1	NA	NA	TRBJ1-3	TGTGCCAGCAGTGGGGGGACCTTGTCTGGAAACACCATATATTTT	CASSGGTLSGNTIYF
TRBV7-8	NA	NA	TRBJ1-1	TGTGCCAGCAGCTTATATTCAGGCAGGGTGAACACTGAAGCTTTCTTT	CASSLYSGRVNTEAFF
TRBV5-5	TRBD1	few	TRBJ1-2	TGTGCCAGCAGCTTGGAGGCAGGGGGAGGTGGCTACACCTTC	CASSLEAGGGGYTF
TRBV10-1	NA	NA	TRBJ1-2	TGCGCCAGCAGTGATAGCCGAAACTATGGCTACACCTTC	CASSDSRNYGYTF
TRBV6-1	NA	NA	TRBJ1-2	TGTGCCAGCAGTGAAACGGGACCTCCTGTCTTC	CASSETGPPVF
TRBV14	NA	NA	TRBJ1-1	TGTGCCAGCAGCCGAGAGGGTAGGCCCGAAGCTTTCTTT	CASSREGRPEAFF
TRBV13	NA	NA	TRBJ1-2	TGTGCCAGCAGCGAGAACTGGGGTTATGGCTACACCTTC	CASSENWGYGYTF
TRBV29-1	NA	NA	TRBJ2-4	TGCAGCGTTGTGGGGATCCGAGAAAACATTCAGTACTTC	CSVVGIRENIQYF
TRBV4-1	TRBD1	NA	TRBJ2-5	TGCGCCAGCAGCCAACCTCGGACAGGGCGAGAGACCCAGTACTTC	CASSQPRTGRETQYF
TRBV28	TRBD1	NA	TRBJ1-2	TGTGCCAGCAGTTTAGGTGCAGGGGGCGGGTATGGCTACACCTTC	CASSLGAGGGYGYTF